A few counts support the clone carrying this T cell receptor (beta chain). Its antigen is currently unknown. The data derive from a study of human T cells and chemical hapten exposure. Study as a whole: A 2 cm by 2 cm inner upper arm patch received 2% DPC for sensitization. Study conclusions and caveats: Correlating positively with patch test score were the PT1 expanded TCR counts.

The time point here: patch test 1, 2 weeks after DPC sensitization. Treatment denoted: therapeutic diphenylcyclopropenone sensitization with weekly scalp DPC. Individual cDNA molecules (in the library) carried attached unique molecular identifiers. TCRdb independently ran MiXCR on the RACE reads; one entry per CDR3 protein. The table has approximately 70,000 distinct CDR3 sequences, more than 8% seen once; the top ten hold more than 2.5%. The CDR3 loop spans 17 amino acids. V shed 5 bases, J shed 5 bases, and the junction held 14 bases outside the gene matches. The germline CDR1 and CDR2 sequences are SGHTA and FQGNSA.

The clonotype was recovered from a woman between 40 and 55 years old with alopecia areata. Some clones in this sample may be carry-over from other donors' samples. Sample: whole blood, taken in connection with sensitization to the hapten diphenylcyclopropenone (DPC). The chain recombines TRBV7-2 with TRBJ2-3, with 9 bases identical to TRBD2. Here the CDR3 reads CASSLAGGRGLIDTQYF. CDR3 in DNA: TGTGCCAGCAGCCTCGCGGGAGGGCGGGGCTTAATAGATACGCAGTATTTT.